The 17 T cell receptor beta chains below were found in one sample sequenced in a study of T cell responses to AZD1222 COVID-19 vaccine. Sequenced by immunoSEQ multiplex PCR; TCRdb stores in-frame clones only, minus some. Among 150,000 to 200,000 clones listed, more than 85% were seen once. The sequences come from peripheral blood, collected 28 days after the second AZD1222 dose. The receptors were gathered from an adult who received the AZD1222 COVID-19 vaccine.

The V and J genes are TRBV11-2 and TRBJ1-4, with 10 bases that match TRBD1. Germline CDR1 reads SGHAT; CDR2 reads FQNNGV. Trimming cost V 4 bases and J 8 bases; bases outside gene matches: 4. This CDR3 is 14 amino acids long. DNA for the CDR3: TGTGCCAGCAGCTATGGGACAGGGGAGGAAAAACTGTTTTTT. This encodes CASSYGTGEEKLFF.

The chain combines TRBV10-3 with TRBJ2-3, with D perhaps TRBD1 or TRBD2 (5 bases each). V lost 6 bases and J lost 1, with 11 bases in between. This CDR3 region has 14 residues. CDR1 is ENHRY, CDR2 SYGVKD, per germline. CDR3 sequence (DNA): TGTGCCATCAGGGGGCTAGCAGGCACAGATACGCAGTATTTT. Residues: CAIRGLAGTDTQYF.

The V and J genes are TRBV5-5 and TRBJ2-7; TRBD2 aligns across 7 bases. Per germline, CDR1 SGHKS and CDR2 YYEKEE (reference sequence). J gave up 3 bases and V 4 bases, and 7 bases lay outside the gene matches. The CDR3 totals 14 residues. This CDR3 is CASSPGRGSYEQYF. As DNA, the CDR3 is TGTGCCAGCAGCCCAGGGAGGGGTAGCTACGAGCAGTACTTC.

In this sample, this clone turned up a few times. This sequence joins TRBV7-9 and TRBJ2-1, with D unresolved. Trimming pared 3 bases from V and 3 bases from J, leaving 9 bases between. CDR1 is SEHNR, CDR2 FQNEAQ, per germline (reference sequence). The CDR3 spans 14 residues. Here the CDR3 reads CASSFGGIYNEQFF. The CDR3, as DNA: TGTGCCAGCAGCTTTGGCGGAATCTACAATGAGCAGTTCTTC.

The V call is TRBV7-8, the J call TRBJ2-7, with TRBD1 as a possible D gene (6 bases). V was shortened by 5 bases and J by 5 bases, with 10 bases between the two germline ends. CDR3 length: 12 amino acids. Germline V gene sequence: CDR1 SGHVS, CDR2 FQNEAQ. DNA of the CDR3: TGTGCCAGCAGCCCAAACAGGGACGAGCAGTACTTC. Protein: CASSPNRDEQYF.

Of note for this clone: The same CDR3 is also encoded by other DNA sequences in this sample. The chain recombines TRBV29-1 with TRBJ2-7; 8 bases are shared with TRBD1. J lost 5 bases, V lost 4 bases, and 4 bases had no gene match. The CDR3 extends over 12 amino acids. CDR1 SQVTM and CDR2 ANQGSEA come from the germline V gene. CDR3 DNA: TGCAGCGTTGGACAGGGGCGTCACGAGCAGTACTTC. It is translated as CSVGQGRHEQYF.

The CDR3 region is CASSSQGTAEAFF. The CDR3, as DNA: TGTGCCAGCAGCTCTCAGGGTACTGCTGAAGCTTTCTTT. The chain uses TRBV7-3 and TRBJ1-1; D might be TRBD1 (5 bases). Trimming stripped 4 bases from V and 6 bases from J, with 12 bases between. Germline V gene data show CDR1 as SGHTA and CDR2 as FQGTGA. The CDR3 runs 13 residues.

This clone has a single count. The chain employs TRBV29-1 and TRBJ2-3, with no clear D. Trimming pared 6 bases from V and 3 bases from J, leaving 16 bases between. The CDR3 is 14 amino acids. Germline V gene sequence: CDR1 SQVTM, CDR2 ANQGSEA. The CDR3 is CSVPSRALTDTQYF. The CDR3 nucleotides are TGCAGCGTCCCGAGCAGAGCTCTAACAGATACGCAGTATTTT.

This clone occurred once. V and J are TRBV5-1 and TRBJ2-2; perhaps TRBD2 as D (5 bases). The germline CDR1 and CDR2 sequences are SGHRS and YFSETQ. The CDR3 extends over 15 amino acids. V lost 1 base and J 1 base, leaving 8 bases between the germline ends. For the CDR3, the DNA is TGCGCCAGCAGCTTGCAGGAGGTGAACACCGGGGAGCTGTTTTTT. Translating it yields CASSLQEVNTGELFF. Combining the CDR3 with reference TRBV5-1 and TRBJ2-2 gives the whole variable domain KAGVTQTPRYLIKTRGQQVTLSCSPISGHRSVSWYQQTPGQGLQFLFEYFSETQRNKGNFPGRFSGRQFSNSRSEMNVSTLELGDSALYLCASSLQEVNTGELFFGEGSRLTVL.

The chain links TRBV27 to TRBJ2-1; 7 nucleotides match TRBD2. The V and J ends lost 6 bases and 7 bases, in that order; junction bases with no gene match: 6. Germline CDR1 and CDR2: MNHEY and SMNVEV (reference sequence). CDR3 length: 13 amino acids. CDR3 residues: CASSGLVVNEQFF. DNA for the CDR3: TGTGCCAGCAGCGGACTAGTCGTGAATGAGCAGTTCTTC.

This rearrangement joins TRBV14 to TRBJ2-5, with TRBD2 matching 11 bases. The length of the CDR3 is 18 residues. V was clipped by 1 base and J by 0 bases; unmatched bases: 7. Germline values: CDR1 SGHDN, CDR2 FVKESK. In DNA, the CDR3 is TGTGCCAGCAGCCAAGGACTAGCGGGGCCCTTGTACCAAGAGACCCAGTACTTC. This sequence encodes CASSQGLAGPLYQETQYF.

The genes are TRBV5-4 and TRBJ1-1, with D unclear. Germline-derived CDR1 and CDR2 are SGHNT and YYREEE (reference sequence). CDR3 length equals 14 residues. V lost 0 bases, J lost 5 bases, and 11 bases lay in between. CDR3 residues: CASSLAWEETEAFF. The CDR3 coding sequence is TGTGCCAGCAGCTTGGCCTGGGAAGAGACTGAAGCTTTCTTT.

The V call is TRBV4-2, the J call TRBJ2-1; no definite D call. Germline lookup yields CDR1 LGHNA and CDR2 YNFKEQ. The CDR3 has 15 residues. With 3 bases removed from V and 3 bases from J, the gap between germline ends came to 12 bases. CDR3: CASSHSPAYYNEQFF. CDR3 nucleotide sequence: TGTGCCAGCAGCCACAGTCCCGCCTACTACAATGAGCAGTTCTTC.

The rearrangement links TRBV7-9 to TRBJ1-1, with D tentatively TRBD1 (6 bases). The ends were cut back, 4 bases at V and 2 bases at J, with 14 bases in the middle. Germline CDR1 and CDR2: SEHNR and FQNEAQ (reference sequence). The CDR3 contains 15 residues. CDR3 sequence reads: CASSSPGTPNTEAFF. DNA for the CDR3: TGTGCCAGCAGCTCCCCCGGGACACCAAACACTGAAGCTTTCTTT.

V and J are TRBV25-1 and TRBJ1-1, with 12 bases that match TRBD1. This CDR3 region has 17 residues. Trimming at V came to 3 bases and at J to 5 bases, leaving 10 bases not matched to a gene. Germline-derived CDR1 and CDR2 are MGHDK and SYGVNS. In DNA, the CDR3 is TGTGCCAGCAGTGAGCCCGGGACAGGGGGCAGGGGGACTGAAGCTTTCTTT. Its translation: CASSEPGTGGRGTEAFF.

This chain joins TRBV5-1 and TRBJ1-3; D perhaps matches TRBD1 (6 bases). The CDR3 extends over 15 amino acids. Trimming left V 4 bases short and J 1 base short, with 12 bases between. The germline V gene has CDR1 SGHRS and CDR2 YFSETQ. The CDR3 spells CASSPTGLSGNTIYF. CDR3 DNA: TGCGCCAGCAGCCCGACAGGACTTTCTGGAAACACCATATATTTT.

This clone was counted a few times. The chain carries TRBV18 and TRBJ1-2; 11 bases are a match to TRBD1. The V segment lost 2 bases and the J segment 4 bases; nucleotides outside the gene matches: 6. Per germline, CDR1 KGHSH and CDR2 LQKENI. The CDR3 is 16 amino acids. CDR3 amino acids: CASSPDKGQGAYGYTF. Here the CDR3 DNA reads TGTGCCAGCTCACCAGATAAAGGACAGGGGGCCTATGGCTACACCTTC.